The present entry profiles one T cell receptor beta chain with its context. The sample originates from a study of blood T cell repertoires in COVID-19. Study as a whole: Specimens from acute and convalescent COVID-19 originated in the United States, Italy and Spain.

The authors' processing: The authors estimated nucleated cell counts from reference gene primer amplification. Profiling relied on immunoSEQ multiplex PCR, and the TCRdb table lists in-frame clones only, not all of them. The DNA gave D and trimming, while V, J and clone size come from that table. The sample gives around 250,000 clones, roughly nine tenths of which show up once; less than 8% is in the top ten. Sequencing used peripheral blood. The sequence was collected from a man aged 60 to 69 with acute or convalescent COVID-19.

CDR3 region: CASSMGQRDQPQHF. The CDR3 DNA sequence: TGTGCCAGTAGTATGGGCCAGAGAGATCAGCCCCAGCATTTT. This chain uses TRBV19 with TRBJ1-5, with D hard to call. The V end was cut by 3 bases, the J end by 5 bases, with 11 bases between. The germline V gene encodes CDR1 LNHDA and CDR2 SQIVND (reference sequence). The CDR3 loop spans 14 amino acids.